The next 9 T cell receptor beta chains were all read from a single sample in a study of regulatory and conventional T cells in RAG deficiency. Genomic DNA came from blood conventional CD4+ T cells gated CD25-low CD127-high. Method: immunoSEQ multiplex PCR; TCRdb's copy keeps in-frame clones and lacks some. The sample lists under 35,000 clones; 70% to 80% were seen once. The sample was also linked to a second study, of regulatory T cells. Per that paper: The PCR used 52 TRBV and 13 TRBJ primers.

Input material: CD4+ effector T cells sorted from blood. Receptors originate from a human donor in good health.

The rearrangement links TRBV5-1 to TRBJ1-2; unclear D gene. Trimming left V 0 bases short and J 8 bases short, with 17 bases between. Germline loops: CDR1 SGHRS, CDR2 YFSETQ. This CDR3 is built from 15 residues. The CDR3 bases are TGCGCCAGCAGCTTGGAGGGCGGGTCAGGAGGCGGCTACACCTTC. This translates into CASSLEGGSGGGYTF.

This clone was found a few times. The chain has TRBV18 and TRBJ1-6; a possible D gene is TRBD1 (6 bases). Trimming left V 4 bases short and J 8 bases short, with 15 bases between. This CDR3 region has 15 residues. Germline V lookup: CDR1 KGHSH, CDR2 LQKENI. This CDR3 is CASSRDLEGDSPLHF. CDR3 sequence (DNA): TGTGCCAGCTCACGGGATCTCGAGGGGGATTCACCCCTCCACTTT.

The chain recombines TRBV6-1 with TRBJ1-3; 7 bases agree with TRBD1. Germline CDR1 MNHNS, CDR2 SASEGT. V gave up 4 bases and J gave up 0 bases; unmatched junction bases: 9. The CDR3 totals 17 residues. CDR3 sequence: CASSGTGTASSGNTIYF. The CDR3 DNA reads as TGTGCCAGCAGTGGGACCGGGACAGCCAGCTCTGGAAACACCATATATTTT.

There are a few counts of this clone. The chain combines TRBV19 with TRBJ1-4; D ambiguous. This CDR3 has 14 residues. Germline CDR1 LNHDA, CDR2 SQIVND (reference sequence). V lost 6 bases and J lost 0, with 8 bases in between. The CDR3, as DNA: TGTGCCAGTAGGGACGGTGCAACTAATGAAAAACTGTTTTTT. This gives the protein CASRDGATNEKLFF.

In its sample, this clone was seen once. J is TRBJ2-7 and V is TRBV11-1; TRBD1 might be the D (6 bases). Deletions cut 6 bases from V and 3 bases from J, with 21 bases between. CDR1 and CDR2 from the germline V gene are SGHAT and FQDESV (reference sequence). This CDR3 comprises 16 residues. Here the CDR3 DNA reads TGTGCCAGCAGTTCTGGACAGCCCTCCATACACTACGAGCAGTACTTC. Translation gives CASSSGQPSIHYEQYF.

V and J are TRBV18 and TRBJ1-1, with D perhaps matching TRBD1 (5 bases). Trimming cost V 3 bases and J 10 bases, with 18 bases left between them. Germline V gives CDR1 KGHSH, CDR2 LQKENI. CDR3 length: 14 amino acids. The CDR3 region is CASSPGTLRPGAFF. The CDR3 nucleotides are TGTGCCAGCTCACCCGGGACCCTCCGGCCAGGAGCTTTCTTT.

The chain is built from TRBV19 and TRBJ1-6; D ambiguous. There are 15 residues in the CDR3. From germline, CDR1 is LNHDA and CDR2 SQIVND (reference sequence). V was pared by 10 bases and J by 7 bases, with 20 bases between. CDR3 sequence reads: CATSGVSGNNSPLHF. The CDR3 nucleotides read TGTGCCACCTCTGGGGTGTCCGGGAACAATTCACCCCTCCACTTT.

This clone was detected a few times. The chain couples TRBV30 to TRBJ1-3; 9 positions match TRBD1. The germline V gene encodes CDR1 GTSNPN and CDR2 SVGIG (reference sequence). The J segment lost 2 bases and the V segment lost 3 bases, leaving 5 bases of the junction unmatched. There are 15 residues in the CDR3. This CDR3 reads CAWSRDRATGNTIYF. CDR3 sequence (DNA): TGTGCCTGGAGCCGGGACAGGGCTACTGGAAACACCATATATTTT.

The gene calls are TRBV4-1 and TRBJ2-7; 7 bases align to TRBD1. The CDR3 is 15 residues long. Per germline, CDR1 MGHRA and CDR2 YSYEKL. V gave up 1 base and J gave up 6 bases; unmatched junction bases: 9. Here the CDR3 reads CASSQVQGTISEQYF. CDR3 nucleotide sequence: TGCGCCAGCAGCCAAGTACAGGGGACCATTTCCGAGCAGTACTTC.